Following are 14 T cell receptor beta chains from one sample sequenced in a study of cytomegalovirus exposure and HLA in healthy donors. PCR was performed using 60 Vbeta and 13 Jbeta primers. Sequenced by immunoSEQ multiplex PCR; TCRdb stores in-frame clones only, minus some. The data contain 120,000 to 150,000 clones, around 90% of them singletons. Input material: PBMCs. Every receptor here comes from a woman between 40 and 55 years old in good health and CMV-seronegative.

This clone was observed once. The V and J genes are TRBV11-2 and TRBJ2-7; no clear D. The V and J ends lost 3 bases and 3 bases respectively, with 15 bases between them. The CDR3 extends over 15 amino acids. Germline V lookup: CDR1 SGHAT, CDR2 FQNNGV. The CDR3 protein is CASSLDAAEVYEQYF. The CDR3 nucleotides are TGTGCCAGCAGCTTGGATGCGGCAGAGGTCTACGAGCAGTACTTC.

The J gene is TRBJ2-5, the V gene TRBV10-2, with 9 bases lining up with TRBD1. The DNA end is more similar to TRBJ2-7, so the J call may be wrong. CDR1 and CDR2 (germline): WSHSY, SAAADI. This CDR3 region has 13 residues. The CDR3 spells CASSGQGLHEQYF. The CDR3 DNA reads TGCGCCAGCTCGGGACAGGGTTTACACGAGCAGTACTTC.

The chain uses TRBV21-1 and TRBJ2-1; no check of the table's D call, TRBD1, against the DNA was made. TRBV21-1 has pseudogene status. The CDR3 is made up of 18 amino acids. The CDR3 reads CASSTCGVRDRGEDEQFF. For the CDR3, the DNA is TGTGCCAGCAGCACCTGCGGGGTCCGGGACAGGGGGGAGGATGAGCAGTTCTTC.

The V call is TRBV7-9, the J call TRBJ2-5; TRBD2 matches at 7 bases. The J call could be wrong; TRBJ2-7 is a better fit for the DNA end. The CDR3 has 15 amino acids. Germline loops: CDR1 SEHNR, CDR2 FQNEAQ (reference sequence). The CDR3 DNA reads TGTGCCAGCAGCTTATGGCAGCGAACGGGGGGCGAGCAGTACTTC. It translates to CASSLWQRTGGEQYF.

This chain links TRBV9 with TRBJ2-5; 10 nucleotides agree with TRBD2. CDR1 is SGDLS and CDR2 is YYNGEE in the germline V gene. CDR3 length equals 16 residues. The V segment lost 0 bases and the J segment 7 bases; nucleotides outside the gene matches: 9. CDR3 residues: CASSVGSLAGAGTQYF. In nucleotides, the CDR3 is TGTGCCAGCAGCGTAGGGTCCCTAGCGGGAGCGGGGACCCAGTACTTC.

This rearrangement joins TRBV13 to TRBJ1-4; 11 bases are shared with TRBD1. Germline lookup yields CDR1 PRHDT and CDR2 FYEKMQ (reference sequence). Trimming cost V 4 bases and J 1 base; bases outside gene matches: 2. The CDR3 loop spans 16 amino acids. Written as DNA, the CDR3 is TGTGCCAGCAGCTACGGGACAGGGGGAACTAATGAAAAACTGTTTTTT. Protein sequence: CASSYGTGGTNEKLFF. The full variable domain, completed using reference TRBV13 and TRBJ1-4, is AAGVIQSPRHLIKEKRETATLKCYPIPRHDTVYWYQQGPGQDPQFLISFYEKMQSDKGSIPDRFSAQQFSDYHSELNMSSLELGDSALYFCASSYGTGGTNEKLFFGSGTQLSVL.

The V call is TRBV6-4, the J call TRBJ2-2, with a weak D call TRBD1 (5 bases). This CDR3 is 14 amino acids long. In germline, CDR1 is MRHNA, CDR2 SNTAGT. V was shortened by 5 bases and J by 1 base, with 8 bases between the two germline ends. CDR3 DNA: TGTGCCAGCAGTCACCAGGGGAACACCGGGGAGCTGTTTTTT. Amino acid sequence: CASSHQGNTGELFF.

This sequence joins TRBV12-2 and TRBJ2-3; TRBD1 is the table's D call, not checked against the DNA. TRBV12-2 is a recognized pseudogene. This CDR3 has 17 amino acids. CDR3 DNA: TGTGCAAGTCGCTTAGCCATGCCGGGACAGGGGTTAGATACGCAGTATTTT. As protein: CASRLAMPGQGLDTQYF.

The chain joins TRBV5-1 to TRBJ2-2; TRBD1 aligns across 8 bases. J gave up 6 bases and V 2 bases, and 6 bases lay outside the gene matches. The CDR3 spans 15 residues. CDR1 and CDR2 (germline): SGHRS, YFSETQ. The CDR3 here is CASSLPLGQAGELFF. CDR3 nucleotides: TGCGCCAGCAGCTTACCCCTGGGACAGGCCGGGGAGCTGTTTTTT.

This clone was seen more than once but under ten times. The chain recombines TRBV5-1 with TRBJ2-2, with D tentatively TRBD1 (6 bases). V was shortened by 4 bases and J by 4 bases, with 14 bases between the two germline ends. Germline CDR1 SGHRS, CDR2 YFSETQ. There are 15 residues in the CDR3. This CDR3 reads CASSRGTAGTGELFF. The CDR3 DNA follows: TGCGCCAGCAGCAGGGGGACCGCCGGCACCGGGGAGCTGTTTTTT.

This chain joins TRBV28 and TRBJ2-5; no clear D gene. This CDR3 contains 13 residues. The germline gives CDR1 MDHEN, CDR2 SYDVKM. The V end was cut by 5 bases, the J end by 7 bases, with 14 bases between. CDR3 sequence (DNA): TGTGCCAGCAGTCATCCCGACACCCGGACCCAGTACTTC. This codes for CASSHPDTRTQYF. The full variable domain, completed using reference TRBV28 and TRBJ2-5, is DVKVTQSSRYLVKRTGEKVFLECVQDMDHENMFWYRQDPGLGLRLIYFSYDVKMKEKGDIPEGYSVSREKKERFSLILESASTNQTSMYLCASSHPDTRTQYFGPGTRLLVL.

The chain recombines TRBV27 with TRBJ2-7; the D is unclear. V was cut by 5 bases and J by 2 bases, with 13 bases left in between. CDR3 length equals 14 residues. From germline, CDR1 is MNHEY and CDR2 SMNVEV (reference sequence). This chain's CDR3 is CASSTHSSTYEQYF. The DNA of the CDR3 is TGTGCCAGCAGTACCCACAGTTCTACCTACGAGCAGTACTTC.

This sequence joins TRBV7-2 and TRBJ1-2; unclear D gene. V gave up 1 base and J gave up 3 bases, with 9 bases separating them. CDR1 SGHTA and CDR2 FQGNSA come from the germline V gene. This CDR3 comprises 14 residues. The CDR3 is CASSLDSVYYGYTF. The CDR3 nucleotides are TGTGCCAGCAGCTTAGATTCCGTTTACTATGGCTACACCTTC.

This chain joins TRBV7-9 and TRBJ1-1, with 9 bases identical to TRBD1. This CDR3 comprises 15 residues. Per the germline V gene, CDR1 is SEHNR and CDR2 is FQNEAQ (reference sequence). The J segment lost 0 bases and the V segment lost 5 bases, leaving 4 bases of the junction unmatched. CDR3 bases: TGTGCCAGCAGCGCGGGACAGGGAATGAACACTGAAGCTTTCTTT. Its translation is CASSAGQGMNTEAFF. Full variable domain (missing parts from reference TRBV7-9 and TRBJ1-1): DTGVSQNPRHKITKRGQNVTFRCDPISEHNRLYWYRQTLGQGPEFLTYFQNEAQLEKSRLLSDRFSAERPKGSFSTLEIQRTEQGDSAMYLCASSAGQGMNTEAFFGQGTRLTVV.